This TCR beta chain was observed in a study of human T cells and chemical hapten exposure. Each CDR3 protein gets one entry after TCRdb re-called the RACE reads with MiXCR. Of about 140,000 distinct CDR3 sequences listed, roughly 10% are singletons. This clonotype has a count of ten or more. Trimming at V came to 0 bases and at J to 6 bases, leaving 3 bases not matched to a gene. The CDR3 runs 14 residues. Per germline, CDR1 DFQATT and CDR2 SNEGSKA (reference sequence). Stated time point: patch test 2, 6 weeks after DPC sensitization. Regarding treatment: therapeutic diphenylcyclopropenone sensitization with weekly scalp DPC. Each patch-test visit's blood sample preceded patch application.

This chain connects TRBV20-1 to TRBJ2-4; 9 bases map to TRBD1. This receptor was identified in a woman aged 50 to 65 with alopecia areata. Some clones in this sample may be carry-over from other donors' samples. The specimen comprised whole blood, sampled in connection with sensitization to the hapten diphenylcyclopropenone (DPC). The CDR3 DNA reads TGCAGTGCTAGAGACCCGACAGGGGGAAACATTCAGTACTTC. Protein sequence: CSARDPTGGNIQYF.